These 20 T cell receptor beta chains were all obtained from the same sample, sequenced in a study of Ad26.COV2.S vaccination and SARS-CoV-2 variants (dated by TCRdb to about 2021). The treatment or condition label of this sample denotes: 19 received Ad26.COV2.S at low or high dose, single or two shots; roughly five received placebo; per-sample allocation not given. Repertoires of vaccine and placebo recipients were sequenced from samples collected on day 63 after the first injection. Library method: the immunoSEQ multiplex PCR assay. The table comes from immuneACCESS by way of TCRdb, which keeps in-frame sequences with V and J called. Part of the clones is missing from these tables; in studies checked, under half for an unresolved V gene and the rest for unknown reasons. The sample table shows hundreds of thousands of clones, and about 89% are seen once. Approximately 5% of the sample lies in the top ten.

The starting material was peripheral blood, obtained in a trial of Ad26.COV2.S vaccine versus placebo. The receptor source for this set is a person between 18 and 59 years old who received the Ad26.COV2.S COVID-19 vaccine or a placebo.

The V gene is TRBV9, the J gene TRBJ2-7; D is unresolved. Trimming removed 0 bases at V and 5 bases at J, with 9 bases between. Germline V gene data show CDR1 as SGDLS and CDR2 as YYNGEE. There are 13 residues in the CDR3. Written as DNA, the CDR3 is TGTGCCAGCAGCGTAGTTTCTGGGGACGAGCAGTACTTC. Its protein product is CASSVVSGDEQYF.

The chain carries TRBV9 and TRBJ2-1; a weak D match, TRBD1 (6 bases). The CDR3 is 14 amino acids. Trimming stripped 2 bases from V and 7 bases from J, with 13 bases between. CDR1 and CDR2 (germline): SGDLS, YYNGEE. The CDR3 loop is CASSVNGGNNEQFF. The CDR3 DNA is TGTGCCAGCAGCGTTAATGGGGGCAATAATGAGCAGTTCTTC.

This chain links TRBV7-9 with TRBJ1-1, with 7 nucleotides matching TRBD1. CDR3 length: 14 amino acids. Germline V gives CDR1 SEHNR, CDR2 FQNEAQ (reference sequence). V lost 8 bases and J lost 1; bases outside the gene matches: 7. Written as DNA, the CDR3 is TGTGCCAGCGCTCCGGGACAGCCGAACACTGAAGCTTTCTTT. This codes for CASAPGQPNTEAFF.

As DNA, the CDR3 is TGTGCCAGCAGCGTAGATGACAATCAGCCCCAGCATTTT. It codes for CASSVDDNQPQHF. The chain carries TRBV9 and TRBJ1-5; D uncertain. CDR1 SGDLS and CDR2 YYNGEE come from the germline V gene. There are 13 residues in the CDR3. Trimming removed 0 bases at V and 3 bases at J, with 4 bases between.

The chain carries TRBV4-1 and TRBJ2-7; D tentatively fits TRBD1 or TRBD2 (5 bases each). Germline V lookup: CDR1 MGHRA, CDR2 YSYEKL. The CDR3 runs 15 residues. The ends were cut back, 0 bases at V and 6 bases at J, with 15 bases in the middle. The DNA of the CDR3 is TGCGCCAGCAGCCAAGAGAGGGGTCGGGAAAGCGAGCAGTACTTC. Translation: CASSQERGRESEQYF.

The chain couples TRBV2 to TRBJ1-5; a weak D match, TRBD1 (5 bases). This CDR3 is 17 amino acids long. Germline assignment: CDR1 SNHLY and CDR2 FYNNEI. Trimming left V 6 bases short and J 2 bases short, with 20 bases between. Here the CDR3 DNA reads TGTGCCAGCAGGGATCGCAGGGAACGTCGAGGCAATCAGCCCCAGCATTTT. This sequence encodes CASRDRRERRGNQPQHF.

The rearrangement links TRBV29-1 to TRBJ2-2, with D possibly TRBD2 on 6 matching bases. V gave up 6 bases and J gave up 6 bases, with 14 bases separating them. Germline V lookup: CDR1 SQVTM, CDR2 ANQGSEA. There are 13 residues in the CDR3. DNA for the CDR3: TGCAGCGTACTTGGGGGGTCCCCCGGGGAGCTGTTTTTT. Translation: CSVLGGSPGELFF.

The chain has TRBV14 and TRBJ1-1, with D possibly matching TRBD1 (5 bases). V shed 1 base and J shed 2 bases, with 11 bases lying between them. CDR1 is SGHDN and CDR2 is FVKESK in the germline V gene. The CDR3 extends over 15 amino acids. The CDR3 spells CASSQGGHPNTEAFF. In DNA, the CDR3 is TGTGCCAGCAGCCAAGGGGGCCACCCCAACACTGAAGCTTTCTTT.

CDR3: CASSLSGAGQPQHF. As DNA, the CDR3 is TGTGCCAGTAGTTTGTCAGGAGCGGGCCAGCCCCAGCATTTT. V gene TRBV19 combines with J gene TRBJ1-5; unclear D gene. V lost 5 bases and J 7 bases, leaving 15 bases between the germline ends. Germline lookup yields CDR1 LNHDA and CDR2 SQIVND (reference sequence). CDR3 length equals 14 residues.

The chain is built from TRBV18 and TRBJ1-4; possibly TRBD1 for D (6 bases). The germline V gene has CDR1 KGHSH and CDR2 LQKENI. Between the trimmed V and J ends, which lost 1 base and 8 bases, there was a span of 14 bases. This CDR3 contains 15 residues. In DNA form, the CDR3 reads TGTGCCAGCTCACCACAGAACAGGGAAGGCGAAAAACTGTTTTTT. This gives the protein CASSPQNREGEKLFF.

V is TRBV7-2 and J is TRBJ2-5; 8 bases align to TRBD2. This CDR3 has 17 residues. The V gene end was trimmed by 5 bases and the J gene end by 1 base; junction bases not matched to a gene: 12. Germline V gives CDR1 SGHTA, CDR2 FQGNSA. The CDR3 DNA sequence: TGTGCCAGCAGCCGGACTAGCTGGTATGACATCCAAGAGACCCAGTACTTC. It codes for CASSRTSWYDIQETQYF.

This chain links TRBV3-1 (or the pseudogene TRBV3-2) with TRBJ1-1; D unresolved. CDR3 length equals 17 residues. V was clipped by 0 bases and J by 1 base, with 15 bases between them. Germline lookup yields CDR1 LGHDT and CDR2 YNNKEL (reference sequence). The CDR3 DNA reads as TGTGCCAGCAGCCAAGAAATCGCAGCGTATCCGAACACTGAAGCTTTCTTT. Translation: CASSQEIAAYPNTEAFF.

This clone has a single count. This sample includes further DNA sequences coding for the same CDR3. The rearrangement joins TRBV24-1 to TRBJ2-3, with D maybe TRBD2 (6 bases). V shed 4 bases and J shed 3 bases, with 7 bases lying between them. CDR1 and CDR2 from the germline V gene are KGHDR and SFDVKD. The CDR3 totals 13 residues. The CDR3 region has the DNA TGTGCCACCAGTGACGGAGGGACAGATACGCAGTATTTT. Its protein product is CATSDGGTDTQYF.

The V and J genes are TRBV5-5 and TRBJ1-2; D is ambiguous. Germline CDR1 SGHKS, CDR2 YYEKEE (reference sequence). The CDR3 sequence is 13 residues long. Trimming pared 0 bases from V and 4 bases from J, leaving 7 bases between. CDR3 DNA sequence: TGTGCCAGCAGCTTGGACGGACTCTATGGCTACACCTTC. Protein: CASSLDGLYGYTF.

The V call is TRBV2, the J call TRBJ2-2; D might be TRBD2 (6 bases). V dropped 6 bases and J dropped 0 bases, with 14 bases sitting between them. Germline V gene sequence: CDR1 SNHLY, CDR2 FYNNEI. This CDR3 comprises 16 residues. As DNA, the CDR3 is TGTGCCAGCAGGGGGACTGCCTCTACGAACACCGGGGAGCTGTTTTTT. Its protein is CASRGTASTNTGELFF. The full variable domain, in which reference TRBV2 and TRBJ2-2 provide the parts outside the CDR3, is EPEVTQTPSHQVTQMGQEVILRCVPISNHLYFYWYRQILGQKVEFLVSFYNNEISEKSEIFDDQFSVERPDGSNFTLKIRSTKLEDSAMYFCASRGTASTNTGELFFGEGSRLTVL.

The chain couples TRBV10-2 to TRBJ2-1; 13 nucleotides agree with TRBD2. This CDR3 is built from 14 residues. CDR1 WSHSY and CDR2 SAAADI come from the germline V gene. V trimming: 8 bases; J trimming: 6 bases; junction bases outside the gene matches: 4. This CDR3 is CASYGLAGVNEQFF. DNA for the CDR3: TGCGCCAGCTATGGACTAGCGGGGGTCAATGAGCAGTTCTTC.

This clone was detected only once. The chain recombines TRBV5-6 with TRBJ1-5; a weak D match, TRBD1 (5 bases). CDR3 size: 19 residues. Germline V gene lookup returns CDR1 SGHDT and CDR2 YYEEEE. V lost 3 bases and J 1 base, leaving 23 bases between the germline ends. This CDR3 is CASSSRRRGRERSNQPQHF. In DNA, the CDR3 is TGTGCCAGCAGCTCTAGGAGGAGGGGCCGAGAAAGAAGCAATCAGCCCCAGCATTTT.

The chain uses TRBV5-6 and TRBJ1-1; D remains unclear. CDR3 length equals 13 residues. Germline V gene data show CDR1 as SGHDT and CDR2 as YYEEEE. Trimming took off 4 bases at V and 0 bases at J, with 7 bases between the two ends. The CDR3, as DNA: TGTGCCAGCAGCCGCAGATTGAACACTGAAGCTTTCTTT. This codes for CASSRRLNTEAFF.

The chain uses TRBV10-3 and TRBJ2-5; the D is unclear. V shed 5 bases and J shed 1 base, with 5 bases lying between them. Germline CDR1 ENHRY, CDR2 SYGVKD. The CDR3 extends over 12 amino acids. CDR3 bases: TGTGCCATCAGTTCAGGCCAAGAGACCCAGTACTTC. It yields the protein CAISSGQETQYF.

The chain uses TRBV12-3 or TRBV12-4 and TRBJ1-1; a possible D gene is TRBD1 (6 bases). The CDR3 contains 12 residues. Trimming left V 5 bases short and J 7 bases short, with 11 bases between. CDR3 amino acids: CASSVTQGEAFF. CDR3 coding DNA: TGTGCCAGCAGTGTGACACAGGGTGAAGCTTTCTTT.